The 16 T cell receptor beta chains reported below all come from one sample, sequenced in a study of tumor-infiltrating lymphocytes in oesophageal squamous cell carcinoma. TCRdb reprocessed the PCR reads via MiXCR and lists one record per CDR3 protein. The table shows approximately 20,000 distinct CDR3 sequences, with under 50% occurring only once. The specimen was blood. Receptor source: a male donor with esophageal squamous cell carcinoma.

This CDR3 reads CASSYRPPISKYEQYF. The CDR3, as DNA: TGTGCCAGCAGTTACAGGCCCCCCATCTCCAAATACGAGCAGTACTTC. J is TRBJ2-6 and V is TRBV6-8; D uncertain. The J call may be mistaken, given a closer DNA end match to TRBJ2-7. The CDR3 sequence is 16 residues long. The germline V gene encodes CDR1 MNHGY and CDR2 SAAAGT.

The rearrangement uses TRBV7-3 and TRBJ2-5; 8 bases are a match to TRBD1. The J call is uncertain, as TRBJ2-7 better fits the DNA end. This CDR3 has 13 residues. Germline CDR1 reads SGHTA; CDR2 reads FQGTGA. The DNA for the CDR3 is TGTGCCAGCAGCTTAATGCAGGGGGCCGAGCAGTACTTC. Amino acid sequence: CASSLMQGAEQYF.

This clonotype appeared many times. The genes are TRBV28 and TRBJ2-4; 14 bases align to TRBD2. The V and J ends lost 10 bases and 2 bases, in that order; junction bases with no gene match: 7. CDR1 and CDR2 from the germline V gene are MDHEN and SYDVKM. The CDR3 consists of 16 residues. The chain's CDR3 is CATGTSGSRSKNIQYF. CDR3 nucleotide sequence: TGTGCCACTGGGACTAGCGGGAGCAGGTCCAAAAACATTCAGTACTTC.

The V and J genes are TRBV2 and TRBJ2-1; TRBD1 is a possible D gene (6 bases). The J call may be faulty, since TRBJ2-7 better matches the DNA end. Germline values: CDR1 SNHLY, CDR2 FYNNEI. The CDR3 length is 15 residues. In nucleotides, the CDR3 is TGTGCCAGCAGGGGCACTAGACAGGCCTACAATGAGCAGTACTTC. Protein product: CASRGTRQAYNEQYF.

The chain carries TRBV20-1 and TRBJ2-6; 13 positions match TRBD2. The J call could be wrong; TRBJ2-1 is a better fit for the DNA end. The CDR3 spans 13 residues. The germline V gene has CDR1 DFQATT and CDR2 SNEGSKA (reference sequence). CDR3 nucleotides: TGCAGTGCAGGACTAGCGGGGGAAGAGACCCAGTTCTTC. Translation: CSAGLAGEETQFF.

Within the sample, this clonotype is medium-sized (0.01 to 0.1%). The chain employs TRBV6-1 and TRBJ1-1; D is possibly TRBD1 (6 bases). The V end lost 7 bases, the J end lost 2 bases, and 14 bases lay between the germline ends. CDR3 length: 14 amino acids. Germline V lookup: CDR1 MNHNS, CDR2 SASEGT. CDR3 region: CASKKGDRNTEAFF. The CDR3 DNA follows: TGTGCCAGCAAAAAGGGGGATAGAAACACTGAAGCTTTCTTT.

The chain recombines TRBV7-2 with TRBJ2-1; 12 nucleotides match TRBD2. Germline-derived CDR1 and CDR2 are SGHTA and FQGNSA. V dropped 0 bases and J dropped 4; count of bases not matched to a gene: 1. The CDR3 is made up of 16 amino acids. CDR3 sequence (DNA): TGTGCCAGCAGCTTAGCCGGACTAGCGGGGTACAATGAGCAGTTCTTC. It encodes CASSLAGLAGYNEQFF.

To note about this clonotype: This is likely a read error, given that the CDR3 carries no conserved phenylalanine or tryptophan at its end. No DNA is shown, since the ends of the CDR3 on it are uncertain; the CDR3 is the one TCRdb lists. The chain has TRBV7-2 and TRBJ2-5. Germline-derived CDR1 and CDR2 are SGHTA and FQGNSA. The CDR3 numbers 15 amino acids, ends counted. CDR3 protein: CASSPYRGVEQYFGN.

CDR3 nucleotide sequence: TGTGCCAGCAGTTTAGTAGGGTTTGGCAATCAGCCCCAGCATTTT. Protein: CASSLVGFGNQPQHF. The chain links TRBV12-3 or TRBV12-4 to TRBJ1-5; D unresolved. This CDR3 region has 15 residues. Trimming pared 1 base from V and 2 bases from J, leaving 9 bases between.

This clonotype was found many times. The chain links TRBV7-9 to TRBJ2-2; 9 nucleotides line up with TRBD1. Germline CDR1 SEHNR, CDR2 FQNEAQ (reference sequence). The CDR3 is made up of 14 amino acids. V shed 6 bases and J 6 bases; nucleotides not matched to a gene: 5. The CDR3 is CASRRDRDSGELFF. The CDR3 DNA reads TGTGCCAGCAGAAGGGACAGGGACTCCGGGGAGCTGTTTTTT.

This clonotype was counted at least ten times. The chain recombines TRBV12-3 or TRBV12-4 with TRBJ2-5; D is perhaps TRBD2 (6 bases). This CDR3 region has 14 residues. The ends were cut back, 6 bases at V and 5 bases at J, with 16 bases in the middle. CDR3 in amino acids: CASRAGFGRETQYF. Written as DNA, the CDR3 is TGTGCCAGCAGGGCGGGATTCGGGCGGGAGACCCAGTACTTC.

The CDR3 loop is CSAREGVSGGAVEQFF. The CDR3 bases are TGCAGTGCTAGAGAAGGAGTTAGCGGGGGGGCCGTTGAGCAGTTCTTC. The rearrangement uses TRBV20-1 and TRBJ2-7, with 11 bases lining up with TRBD2. The DNA end lines up better with TRBJ2-1; the J call may be wrong. Looked up from germline, CDR1 is DFQATT and CDR2 is SNEGSKA (reference sequence). The CDR3 length is 16 residues.

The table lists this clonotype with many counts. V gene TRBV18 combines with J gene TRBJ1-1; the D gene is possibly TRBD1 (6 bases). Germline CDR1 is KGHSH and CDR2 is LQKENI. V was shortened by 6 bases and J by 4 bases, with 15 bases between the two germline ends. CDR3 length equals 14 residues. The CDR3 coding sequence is TGTGCCAGCTCTCTCAAACAGGGATCCACTGAAGCTTTCTTT. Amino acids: CASSLKQGSTEAFF. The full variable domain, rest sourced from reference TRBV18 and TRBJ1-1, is NAGVMQNPRHLVRRRGQEARLRCSPMKGHSHVYWYRQLPEEGLKFMVYLQKENIIDESGMPKERFSAEFPKEGPSILRIQQVVRGDSAAYFCASSLKQGSTEAFFGQGTRLTVV.

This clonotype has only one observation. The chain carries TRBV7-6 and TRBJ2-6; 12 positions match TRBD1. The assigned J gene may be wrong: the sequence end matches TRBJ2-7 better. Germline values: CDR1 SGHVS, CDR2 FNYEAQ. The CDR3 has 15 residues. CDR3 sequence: CASSAGQGASYEQYF. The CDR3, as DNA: TGTGCCAGCAGCGCGGGACAGGGGGCATCCTACGAGCAGTACTTC.

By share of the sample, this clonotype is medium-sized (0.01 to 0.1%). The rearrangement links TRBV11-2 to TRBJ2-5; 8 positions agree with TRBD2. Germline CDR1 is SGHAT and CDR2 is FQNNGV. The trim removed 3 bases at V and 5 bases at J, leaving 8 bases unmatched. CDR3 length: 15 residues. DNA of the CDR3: TGTGCCAGCAGCTTTTTGGGACTAGGTGGTGAGACCCAGTACTTC. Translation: CASSFLGLGGETQYF. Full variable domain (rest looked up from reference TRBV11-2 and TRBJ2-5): EAGVAQSPRYKIIEKRQSVAFWCNPISGHATLYWYQQILGQGPKLLIQFQNNGVVDDSQLPKDRFSAERLKGVDSTLKIQPAKLEDSAVYLCASSFLGLGGETQYFGPGTRLLVL.

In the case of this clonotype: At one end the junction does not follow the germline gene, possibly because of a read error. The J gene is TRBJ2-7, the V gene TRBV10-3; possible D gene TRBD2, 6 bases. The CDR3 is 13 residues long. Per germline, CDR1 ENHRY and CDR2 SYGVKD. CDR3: CAISRENPGELYF. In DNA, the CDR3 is TGTGCCATTTCCCGGGAGAACCCCGGGGAGCTGTACTTC.